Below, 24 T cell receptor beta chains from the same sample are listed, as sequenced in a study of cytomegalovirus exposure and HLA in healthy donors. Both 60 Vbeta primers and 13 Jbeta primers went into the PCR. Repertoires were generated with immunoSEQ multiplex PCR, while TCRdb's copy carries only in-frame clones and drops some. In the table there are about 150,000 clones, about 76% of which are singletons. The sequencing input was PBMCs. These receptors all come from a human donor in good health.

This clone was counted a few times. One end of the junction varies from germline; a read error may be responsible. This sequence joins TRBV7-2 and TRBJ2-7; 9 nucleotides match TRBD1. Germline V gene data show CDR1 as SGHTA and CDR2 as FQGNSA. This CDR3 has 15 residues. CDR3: CASTLSRTGVDEQYF. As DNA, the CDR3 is TGTGCCAGCACCTTAAGCCGGACAGGGGTGGACGAGCAGTACTTC.

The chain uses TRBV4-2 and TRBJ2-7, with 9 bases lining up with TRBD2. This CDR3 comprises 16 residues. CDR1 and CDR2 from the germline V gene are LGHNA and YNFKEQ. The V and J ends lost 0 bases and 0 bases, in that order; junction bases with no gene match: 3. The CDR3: CASSQDAAGGSYEQYF. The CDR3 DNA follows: TGTGCCAGCAGCCAAGATGCAGCGGGAGGCTCCTACGAGCAGTACTTC.

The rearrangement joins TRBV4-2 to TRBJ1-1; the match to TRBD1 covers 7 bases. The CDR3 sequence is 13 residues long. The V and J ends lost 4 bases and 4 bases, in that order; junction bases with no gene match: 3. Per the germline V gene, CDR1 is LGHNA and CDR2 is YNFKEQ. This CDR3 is CASSPTGFTEAFF. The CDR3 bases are TGTGCCAGCAGCCCGACAGGGTTCACTGAAGCTTTCTTT.

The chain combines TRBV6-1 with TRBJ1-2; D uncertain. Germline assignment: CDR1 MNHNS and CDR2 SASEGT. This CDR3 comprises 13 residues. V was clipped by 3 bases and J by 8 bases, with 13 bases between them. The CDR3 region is CASSDGQVGGYTF. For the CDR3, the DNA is TGTGCCAGCAGTGACGGTCAGGTCGGCGGCTACACCTTC.

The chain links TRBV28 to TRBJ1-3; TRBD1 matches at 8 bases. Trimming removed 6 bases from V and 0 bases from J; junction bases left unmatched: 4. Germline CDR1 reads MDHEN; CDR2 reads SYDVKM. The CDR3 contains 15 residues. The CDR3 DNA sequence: TGTGCCAGCAGCAAGACAGGGGACTCTGGAAACACCATATATTTT. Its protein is CASSKTGDSGNTIYF.

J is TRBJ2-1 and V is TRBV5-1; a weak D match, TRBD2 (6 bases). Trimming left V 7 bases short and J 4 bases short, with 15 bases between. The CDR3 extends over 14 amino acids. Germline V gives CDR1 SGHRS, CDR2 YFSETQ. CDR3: CASSPRGRYNEQFF. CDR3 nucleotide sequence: TGCGCCAGCTCCCCCCGGGGGAGATACAATGAGCAGTTCTTC.

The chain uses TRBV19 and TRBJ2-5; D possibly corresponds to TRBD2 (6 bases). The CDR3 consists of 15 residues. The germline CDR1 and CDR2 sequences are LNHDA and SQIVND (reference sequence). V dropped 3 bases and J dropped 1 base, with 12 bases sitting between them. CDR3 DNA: TGTGCCAGTAGTATCGGGACTGGGCTCCAAGAGACCCAGTACTTC. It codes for CASSIGTGLQETQYF.

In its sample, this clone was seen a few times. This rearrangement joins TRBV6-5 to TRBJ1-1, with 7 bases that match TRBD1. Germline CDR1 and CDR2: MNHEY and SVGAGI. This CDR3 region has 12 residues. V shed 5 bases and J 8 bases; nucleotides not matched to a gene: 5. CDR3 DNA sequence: TGTGCCAGCAGTCAGAGGACAGGCGAAGCTTTCTTT. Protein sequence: CASSQRTGEAFF.

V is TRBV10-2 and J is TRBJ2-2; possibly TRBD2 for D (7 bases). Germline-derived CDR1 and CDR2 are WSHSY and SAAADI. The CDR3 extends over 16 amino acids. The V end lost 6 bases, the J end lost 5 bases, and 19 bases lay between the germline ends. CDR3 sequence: CASSQTDRGGTGELFF. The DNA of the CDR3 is TGCGCCAGCAGCCAAACAGATAGGGGGGGGACCGGGGAGCTGTTTTTT.

The chain's CDR3 is CASNRGLANYGYTF. In nucleotides, the CDR3 is TGTGCCAGCAACAGGGGGCTGGCTAACTATGGCTACACCTTC. The chain recombines TRBV6-5 with TRBJ1-2; 9 positions agree with TRBD1. Germline CDR1 and CDR2: MNHEY and SVGAGI. CDR3 length equals 14 residues. V dropped 7 bases and J dropped 0; count of bases not matched to a gene: 3.

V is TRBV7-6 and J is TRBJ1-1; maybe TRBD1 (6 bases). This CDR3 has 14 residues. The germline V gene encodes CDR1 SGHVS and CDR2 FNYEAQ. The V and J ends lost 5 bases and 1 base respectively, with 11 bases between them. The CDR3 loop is CASSQGSGNTEAFF. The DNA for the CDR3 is TGTGCCAGCAGCCAGGGGTCAGGGAACACTGAAGCTTTCTTT.

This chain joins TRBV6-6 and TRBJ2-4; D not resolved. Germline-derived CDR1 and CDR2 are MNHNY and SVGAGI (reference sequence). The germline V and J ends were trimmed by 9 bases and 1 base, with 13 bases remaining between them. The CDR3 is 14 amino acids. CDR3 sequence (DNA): TGTGCCAGGGCAGGATGGCTGGCCAAAAACATTCAGTACTTC. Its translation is CARAGWLAKNIQYF.

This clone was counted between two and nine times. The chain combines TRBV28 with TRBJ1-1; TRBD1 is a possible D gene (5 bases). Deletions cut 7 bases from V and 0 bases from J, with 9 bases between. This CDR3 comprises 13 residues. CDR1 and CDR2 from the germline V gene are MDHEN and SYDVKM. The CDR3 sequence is CASTPGLNTEAFF. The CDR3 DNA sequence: TGTGCCAGCACGCCAGGGTTGAACACTGAAGCTTTCTTT.

The CDR3 bases are TGCGCCAGCAGCGGCGGGACTCACGGCGGAAATGAGCAGTTCTTC. It encodes CASSGGTHGGNEQFF. The chain combines TRBV5-1 with TRBJ2-1, with D maybe TRBD2 (6 bases). The CDR3 is made up of 15 amino acids. Deletions cut 4 bases from V and 7 bases from J, with 18 bases between. Germline CDR1 reads SGHRS; CDR2 reads YFSETQ.

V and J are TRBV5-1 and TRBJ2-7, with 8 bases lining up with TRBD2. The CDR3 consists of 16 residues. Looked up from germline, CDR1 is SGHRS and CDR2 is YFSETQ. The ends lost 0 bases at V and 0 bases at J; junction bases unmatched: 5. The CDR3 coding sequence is TGCGCCAGCAGCTTGGGGACCAGCGGGGGCTCCTACGAGCAGTACTTC. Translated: CASSLGTSGGSYEQYF.

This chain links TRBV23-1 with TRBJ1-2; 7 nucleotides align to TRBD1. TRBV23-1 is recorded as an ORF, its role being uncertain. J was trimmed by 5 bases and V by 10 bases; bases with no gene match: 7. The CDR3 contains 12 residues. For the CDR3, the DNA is TGCGCCACACCGGGACAGCAATATGGCTACACCTTC. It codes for CATPGQQYGYTF.

CDR3 residues: CASRDRDTDTQYF. CDR3 DNA sequence: TGTGCCTCCAGGGACAGAGACACAGATACGCAGTATTTT. The chain uses TRBV10-3 and TRBJ2-3; 7 nucleotides agree with TRBD1. V was pared by 11 bases and J by 2 bases, with 7 bases of the junction left unmatched. The CDR3 loop spans 13 amino acids. The germline V gene encodes CDR1 ENHRY and CDR2 SYGVKD.

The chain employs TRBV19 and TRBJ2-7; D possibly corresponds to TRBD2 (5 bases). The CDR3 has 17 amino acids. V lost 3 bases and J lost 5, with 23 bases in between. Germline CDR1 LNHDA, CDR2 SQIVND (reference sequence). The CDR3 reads CASSMFPRTRLGDEQYF. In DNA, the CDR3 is TGTGCCAGTAGTATGTTTCCCCGGACCCGCCTCGGGGACGAGCAGTACTTC.

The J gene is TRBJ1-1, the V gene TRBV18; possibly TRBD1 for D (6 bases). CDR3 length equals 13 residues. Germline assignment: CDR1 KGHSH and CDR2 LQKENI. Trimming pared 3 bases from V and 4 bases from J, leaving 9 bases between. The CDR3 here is CASSPTGITEAFF. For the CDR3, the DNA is TGTGCCAGCTCACCTACAGGGATCACTGAAGCTTTCTTT.

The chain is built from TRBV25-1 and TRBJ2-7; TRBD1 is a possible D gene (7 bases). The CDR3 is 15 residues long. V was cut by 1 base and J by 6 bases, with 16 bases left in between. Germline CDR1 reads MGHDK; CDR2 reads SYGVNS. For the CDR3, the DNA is TGTGCCAGCAGTGAATTTTCAGGGGGGCCAGGCGAGCAGTACTTC. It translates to CASSEFSGGPGEQYF.

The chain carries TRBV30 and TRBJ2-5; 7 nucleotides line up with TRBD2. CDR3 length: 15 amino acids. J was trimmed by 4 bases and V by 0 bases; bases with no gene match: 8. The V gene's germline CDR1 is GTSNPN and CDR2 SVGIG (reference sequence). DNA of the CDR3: TGTGCCTGGAGTGTACGCGGAGGGAGGGGAGAGACCCAGTACTTC. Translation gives CAWSVRGGRGETQYF.

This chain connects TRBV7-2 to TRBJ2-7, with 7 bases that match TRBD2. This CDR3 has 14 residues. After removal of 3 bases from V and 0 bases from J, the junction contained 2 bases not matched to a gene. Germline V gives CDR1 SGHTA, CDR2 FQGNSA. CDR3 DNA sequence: TGTGCCAGCAGCTTCAGCGGGGACTCCTACGAGCAGTACTTC. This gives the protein CASSFSGDSYEQYF.

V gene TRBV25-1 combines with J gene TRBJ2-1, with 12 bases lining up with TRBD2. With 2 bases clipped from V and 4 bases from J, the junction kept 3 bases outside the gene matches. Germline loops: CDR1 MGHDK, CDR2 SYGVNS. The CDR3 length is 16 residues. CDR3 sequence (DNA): TGTGCCAGCAGTGAACGGACTAGCGGGAATTACAATGAGCAGTTCTTC. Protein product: CASSERTSGNYNEQFF.

The CDR3 spells CASSLYGGSTYEQYF. The CDR3, as DNA: TGTGCCAGCAGCCTTTACGGCGGCTCCACCTACGAGCAGTACTTC. J is TRBJ2-7 and V is TRBV7-3; D is ambiguous. CDR1 is SGHTA and CDR2 is FQGTGA in the germline V gene. Trimming took off 5 bases at V and 2 bases at J, with 16 bases between the two ends. The CDR3 length is 15 residues.